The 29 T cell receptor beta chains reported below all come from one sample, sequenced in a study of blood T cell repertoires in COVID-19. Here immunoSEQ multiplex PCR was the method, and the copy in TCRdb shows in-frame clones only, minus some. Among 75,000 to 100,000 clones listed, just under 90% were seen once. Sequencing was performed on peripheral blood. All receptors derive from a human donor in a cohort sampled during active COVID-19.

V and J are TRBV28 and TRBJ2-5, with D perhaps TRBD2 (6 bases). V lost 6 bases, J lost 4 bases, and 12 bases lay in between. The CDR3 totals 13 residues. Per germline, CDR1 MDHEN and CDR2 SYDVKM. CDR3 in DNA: TGTGCCAGCAGGAAAAACGGGGGAGAGACCCAGTACTTC. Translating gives CASRKNGGETQYF.

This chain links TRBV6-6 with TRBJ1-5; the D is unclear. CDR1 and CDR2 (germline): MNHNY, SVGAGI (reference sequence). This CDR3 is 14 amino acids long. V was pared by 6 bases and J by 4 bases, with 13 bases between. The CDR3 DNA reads TGTGCCAGCAGCTATGCCGACAAAAATCAGCCCCAGCATTTT. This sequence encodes CASSYADKNQPQHF.

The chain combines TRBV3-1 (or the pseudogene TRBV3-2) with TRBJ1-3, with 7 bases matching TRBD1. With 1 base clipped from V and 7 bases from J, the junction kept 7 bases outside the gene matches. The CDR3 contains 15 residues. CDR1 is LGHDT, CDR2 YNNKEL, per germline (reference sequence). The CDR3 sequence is CASSQGSQGWNTIYF. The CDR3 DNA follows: TGTGCCAGCAGCCAAGGGTCACAGGGGTGGAACACCATATATTTT.

The CDR3 nucleotides read TGCGCCAGCAGCCAAGAAAGACTAGCGGGCCCATCAGATACGCAGTATTTT. Its protein product is CASSQERLAGPSDTQYF. The chain uses TRBV4-3 and TRBJ2-3; 10 nucleotides agree with TRBD2. In germline, CDR1 is LGHNA, CDR2 YSLEER. The V and J ends lost 0 bases and 4 bases, in that order; junction bases with no gene match: 7. The CDR3 runs 17 residues.

The CDR3 here is CASSATEISLTAFF. CDR3 in DNA: TGTGCCAGCAGCGCGACAGAGATCTCACTGACAGCTTTCTTT. The chain links TRBV7-8 to TRBJ1-1; D possibly corresponds to TRBD1 (5 bases). Germline values: CDR1 SGHVS, CDR2 FQNEAQ. CDR3 size: 14 residues. V lost 5 bases and J 10 bases, leaving 20 bases between the germline ends. Complete variable domain (other parts from reference TRBV7-8 and TRBJ1-1): GAGVSQSPRYKVAKRGQDVALRCDPISGHVSLFWYQQALGQGPEFLTYFQNEAQLDKSGLPSDRFFAERPEGSVSTLKIQRTQQEDSAVYLCASSATEISLTAFFGQGTRLTVV.

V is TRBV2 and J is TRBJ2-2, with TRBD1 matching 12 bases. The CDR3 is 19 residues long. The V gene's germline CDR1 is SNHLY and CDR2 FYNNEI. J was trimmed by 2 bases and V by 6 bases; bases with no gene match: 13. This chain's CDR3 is CASSVSSGTGGLNTGELFF. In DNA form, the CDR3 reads TGTGCCAGCAGCGTATCCTCCGGGACAGGGGGCTTAAACACCGGGGAGCTGTTTTTT.

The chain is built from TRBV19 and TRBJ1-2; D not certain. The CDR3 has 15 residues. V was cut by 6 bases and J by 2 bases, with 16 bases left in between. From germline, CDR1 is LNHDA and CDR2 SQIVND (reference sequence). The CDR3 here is CASSHPRRSNYGYTF. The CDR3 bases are TGTGCCAGTAGCCATCCCAGGCGAAGCAACTATGGCTACACCTTC.

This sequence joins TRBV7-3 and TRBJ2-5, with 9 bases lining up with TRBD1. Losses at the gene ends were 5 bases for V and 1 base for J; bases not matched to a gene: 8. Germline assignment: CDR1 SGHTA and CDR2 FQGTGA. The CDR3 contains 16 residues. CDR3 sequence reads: CASSPRPGQGQETQYF. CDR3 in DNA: TGTGCCAGCAGCCCGAGGCCGGGACAGGGCCAAGAGACCCAGTACTTC.

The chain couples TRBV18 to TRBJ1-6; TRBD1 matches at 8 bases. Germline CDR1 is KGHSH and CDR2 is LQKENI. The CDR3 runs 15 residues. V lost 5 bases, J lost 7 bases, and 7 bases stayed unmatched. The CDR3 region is CASSNSRDRNSPLHF. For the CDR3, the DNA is TGTGCCAGCTCAAACTCCCGGGACAGGAATTCACCCCTCCACTTT. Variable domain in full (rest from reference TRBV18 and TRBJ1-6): NAGVMQNPRHLVRRRGQEARLRCSPMKGHSHVYWYRQLPEEGLKFMVYLQKENIIDESGMPKERFSAEFPKEGPSILRIQQVVRGDSAAYFCASSNSRDRNSPLHFGNGTRLTVT.

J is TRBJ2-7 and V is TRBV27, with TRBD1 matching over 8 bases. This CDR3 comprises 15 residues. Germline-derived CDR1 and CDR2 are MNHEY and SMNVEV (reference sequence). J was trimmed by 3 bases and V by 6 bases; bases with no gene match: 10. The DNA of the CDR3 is TGTGCCAGCAGCCTCCGGGGAGACAGGGGCTACGAGCAGTACTTC. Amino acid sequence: CASSLRGDRGYEQYF.

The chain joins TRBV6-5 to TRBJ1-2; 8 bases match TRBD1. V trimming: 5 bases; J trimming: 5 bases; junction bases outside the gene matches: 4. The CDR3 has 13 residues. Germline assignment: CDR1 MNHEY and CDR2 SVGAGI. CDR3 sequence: CASSPWTGYGYTF. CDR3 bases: TGTGCCAGCAGTCCGTGGACAGGGTATGGCTACACCTTC.

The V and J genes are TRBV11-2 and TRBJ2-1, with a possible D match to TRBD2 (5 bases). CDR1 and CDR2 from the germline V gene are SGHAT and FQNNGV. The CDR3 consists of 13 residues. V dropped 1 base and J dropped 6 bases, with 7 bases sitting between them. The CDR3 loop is CASSLAGGNEQFF. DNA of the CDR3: TGTGCCAGCAGCTTAGCCGGAGGCAATGAGCAGTTCTTC.

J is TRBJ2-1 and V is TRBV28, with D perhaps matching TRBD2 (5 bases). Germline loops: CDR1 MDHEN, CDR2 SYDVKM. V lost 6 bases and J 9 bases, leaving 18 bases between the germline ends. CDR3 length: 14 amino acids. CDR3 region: CASRVSGKLGEQFF. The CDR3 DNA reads TGTGCCAGCAGAGTCTCCGGGAAGTTGGGTGAGCAGTTCTTC.

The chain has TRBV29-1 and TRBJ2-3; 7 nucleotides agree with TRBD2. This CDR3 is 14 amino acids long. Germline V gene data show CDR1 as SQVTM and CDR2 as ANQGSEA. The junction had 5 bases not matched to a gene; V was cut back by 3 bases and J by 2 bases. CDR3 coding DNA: TGCAGCGTTGAGGGTCTAGCGGTCACAGATACGCAGTATTTT. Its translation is CSVEGLAVTDTQYF.

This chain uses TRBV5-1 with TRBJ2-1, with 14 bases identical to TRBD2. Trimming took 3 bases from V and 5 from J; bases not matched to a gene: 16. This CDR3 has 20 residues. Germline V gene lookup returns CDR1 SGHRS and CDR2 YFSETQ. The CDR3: CASSSPGTGTSGGFHNEQFF. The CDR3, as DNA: TGCGCCAGCAGCTCCCCAGGAACCGGGACTAGCGGGGGTTTCCACAATGAGCAGTTCTTC. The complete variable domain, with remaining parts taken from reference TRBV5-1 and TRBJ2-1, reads KAGVTQTPRYLIKTRGQQVTLSCSPISGHRSVSWYQQTPGQGLQFLFEYFSETQRNKGNFPGRFSGRQFSNSRSEMNVSTLELGDSALYLCASSSPGTGTSGGFHNEQFFGPGTRLTVL.

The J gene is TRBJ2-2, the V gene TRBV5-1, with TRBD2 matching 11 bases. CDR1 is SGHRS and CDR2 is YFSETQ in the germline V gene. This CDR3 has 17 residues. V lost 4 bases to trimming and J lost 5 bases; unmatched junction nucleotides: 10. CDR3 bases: TGCGCCAGCAGCCTCAGAACTAGCGGGAGTAGGACCGGGGAGCTGTTTTTT. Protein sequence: CASSLRTSGSRTGELFF. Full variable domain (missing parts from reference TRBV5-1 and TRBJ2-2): KAGVTQTPRYLIKTRGQQVTLSCSPISGHRSVSWYQQTPGQGLQFLFEYFSETQRNKGNFPGRFSGRQFSNSRSEMNVSTLELGDSALYLCASSLRTSGSRTGELFFGEGSRLTVL.

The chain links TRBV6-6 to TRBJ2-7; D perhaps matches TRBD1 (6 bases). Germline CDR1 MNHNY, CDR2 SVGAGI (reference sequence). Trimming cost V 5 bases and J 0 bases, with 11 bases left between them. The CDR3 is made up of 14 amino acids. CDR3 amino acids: CASSTTGNSYEQYF. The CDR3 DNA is TGTGCCAGCAGTACTACAGGGAACTCCTACGAGCAGTACTTC.

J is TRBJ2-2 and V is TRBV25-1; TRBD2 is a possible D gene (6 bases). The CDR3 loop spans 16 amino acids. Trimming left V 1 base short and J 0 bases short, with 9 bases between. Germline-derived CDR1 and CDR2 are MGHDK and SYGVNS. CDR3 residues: CASSESGLSNTGELFF. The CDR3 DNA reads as TGTGCCAGCAGTGAATCGGGACTTTCGAACACCGGGGAGCTGTTTTTT. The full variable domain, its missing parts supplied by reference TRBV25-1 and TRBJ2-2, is EADIYQTPRYLVIGTGKKITLECSQTMGHDKMYWYQQDPGMELHLIHYSYGVNSTEKGDLSSESTVSRIRTEHFPLTLESARPSHTSQYLCASSESGLSNTGELFFGEGSRLTVL.

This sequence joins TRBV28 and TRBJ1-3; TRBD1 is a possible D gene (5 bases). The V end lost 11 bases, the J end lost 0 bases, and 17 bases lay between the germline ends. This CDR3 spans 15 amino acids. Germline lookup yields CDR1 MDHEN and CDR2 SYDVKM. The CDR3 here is CAHAGGDFSGNTIYF. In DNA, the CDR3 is TGTGCCCATGCGGGAGGGGACTTCTCTGGAAACACCATATATTTT.

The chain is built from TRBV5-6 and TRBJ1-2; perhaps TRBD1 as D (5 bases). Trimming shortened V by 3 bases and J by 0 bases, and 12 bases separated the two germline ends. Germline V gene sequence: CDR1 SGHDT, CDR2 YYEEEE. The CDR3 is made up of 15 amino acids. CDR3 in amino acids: CASSWGDGSNYGYTF. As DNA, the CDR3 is TGTGCCAGCAGCTGGGGGGACGGATCTAACTATGGCTACACCTTC.

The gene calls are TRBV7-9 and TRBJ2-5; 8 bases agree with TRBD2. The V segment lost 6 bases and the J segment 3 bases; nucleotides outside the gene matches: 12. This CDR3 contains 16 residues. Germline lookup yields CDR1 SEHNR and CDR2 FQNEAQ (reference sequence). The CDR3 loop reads CASRPWTSFMEETQYF. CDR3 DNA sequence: TGTGCCAGCAGACCTTGGACTAGCTTTATGGAAGAGACCCAGTACTTC.

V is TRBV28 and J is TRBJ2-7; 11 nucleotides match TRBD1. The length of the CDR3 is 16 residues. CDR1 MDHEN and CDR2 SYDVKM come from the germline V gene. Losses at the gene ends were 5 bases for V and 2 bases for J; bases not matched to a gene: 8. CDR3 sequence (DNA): TGTGCCAGCAGTCCTCCCGGGACAGGGGGTACCTACGAGCAGTACTTC. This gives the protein CASSPPGTGGTYEQYF.

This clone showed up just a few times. CDR3 region: CASSRTDNTEAFF. As DNA, the CDR3 is TGTGCCAGCAGTCGGACAGATAACACTGAAGCTTTCTTT. This chain links TRBV6-5 with TRBJ1-1; D is perhaps TRBD1 (6 bases). V lost 5 bases and J lost 2, with 9 bases in between. CDR3 length equals 13 residues. Germline CDR1 MNHEY, CDR2 SVGAGI.

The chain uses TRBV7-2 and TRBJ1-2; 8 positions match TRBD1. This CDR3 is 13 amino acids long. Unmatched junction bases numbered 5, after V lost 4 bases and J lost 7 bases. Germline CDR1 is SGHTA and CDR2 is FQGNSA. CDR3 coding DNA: TGTGCCAGCAGCTCCCAGGGGGCCAGTGGCTACACCTTC. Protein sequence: CASSSQGASGYTF.

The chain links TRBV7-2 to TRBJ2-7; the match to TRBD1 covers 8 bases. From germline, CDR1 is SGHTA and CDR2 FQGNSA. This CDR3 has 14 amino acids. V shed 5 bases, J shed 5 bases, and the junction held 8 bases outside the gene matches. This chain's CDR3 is CASSPGTGTHEQYF. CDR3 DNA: TGTGCCAGCAGCCCAGGGACAGGTACCCACGAGCAGTACTTC.

In DNA, the CDR3 is TGTGCCAGCTCACCTTGGGGGGATGAGCAGTTCTTC. Its translation: CASSPWGDEQFF. The chain uses TRBV18 and TRBJ2-1; a weak D match, TRBD2 (6 bases). Germline values: CDR1 KGHSH, CDR2 LQKENI. V was cut by 3 bases and J by 8 bases, with 8 bases left in between. The CDR3 consists of 12 residues.

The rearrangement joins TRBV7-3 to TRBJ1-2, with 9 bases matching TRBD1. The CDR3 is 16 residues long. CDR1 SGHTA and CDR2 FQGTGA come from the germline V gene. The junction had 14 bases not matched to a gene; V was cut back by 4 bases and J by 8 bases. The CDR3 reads CASSSNPDRGREGYTF. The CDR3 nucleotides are TGTGCCAGCAGCTCTAACCCCGACAGGGGGAGGGAGGGCTACACCTTC.

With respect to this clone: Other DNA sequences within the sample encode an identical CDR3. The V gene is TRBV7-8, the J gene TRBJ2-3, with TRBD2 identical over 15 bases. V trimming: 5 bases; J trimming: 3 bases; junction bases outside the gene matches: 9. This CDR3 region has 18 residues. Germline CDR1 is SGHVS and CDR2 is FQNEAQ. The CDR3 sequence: CASSPGLAGGTSTDTQYF. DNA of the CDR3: TGTGCCAGCAGCCCTGGACTAGCGGGGGGGACTAGTACAGATACGCAGTATTTT.

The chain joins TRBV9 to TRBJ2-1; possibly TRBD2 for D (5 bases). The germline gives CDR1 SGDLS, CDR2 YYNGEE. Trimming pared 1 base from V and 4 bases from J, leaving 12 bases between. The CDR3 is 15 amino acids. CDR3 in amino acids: CASSVFLAEYNEQFF. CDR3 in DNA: TGTGCCAGCAGCGTATTCCTAGCAGAGTACAATGAGCAGTTCTTC.